This T cell receptor beta chain was retrieved from a study of blood T cell repertoires in COVID-19 (dated by TCRdb to 2020 to 2022). In the study overall: The collaborator samples originated in the United States, Italy and Spain and spanned the acute and convalescent phases of COVID-19. A freely available public database, intended as a resource for researchers studying the immune response to SARS-CoV-2, is where the repertoires were released. A de-identified subject ID, COVID-19 status, age in years and sex were almost always included in the sample metadata. Samples came from the ongoing ImmuneRACE study (first 160 participants) plus 1,254 subjects from 6 global collaborators. Deeply sampled blood TCRbeta repertoires from subjects exposed to, actively infected with, or recovered from COVID-19 were included in the dataset. The material from the prospective study consisted of cDNA or gDNA derived from T cells, B-cell-depleted T cells, or PBMCs. Where available, HLA class I and class II types were obtained from metadata supplied by the sample provider rather than from assay-based typing. Broad study findings and their caveats: The amount of clinical and demographic metadata varied by source and participant and was provided uncurated.

Whole blood was collected in K2EDTA tubes by collaborating institutions according to the institutions' own protocols. Collaborator samples were shipped for TCRbeta analysis as frozen whole blood, isolated PBMCs, or DNA extracted from either sample type. Germline trimming amounts to 4 bases on V and 2 bases on J, with 11 as the count of junction bases outside the gene matches. The CDR3 covers 17 residues, taking in both the cysteine and the phenylalanine. Just CDR3 DNA is preserved here, 51 bases in frame from base 1. From a lookup of the germline V gene, CDR1 and CDR2 are SGHTA and FQGNSA. Concerning this clone itself: Its specific antigen is unknown. Base qualities were left out, and no much larger clone turns up one base away.

TCRbeta CDR3 regions were amplified from genomic DNA by means of the immunoSEQ Assay, a bias-controlled multiplex PCR. The original methods were these. The number of nucleated cells in each sample was estimated from the amplification of reference gene primers within the assay. Sequence reads were collapsed and filtered to measure the absolute abundance of every unique TCRbeta CDR3 rearrangement. Productive Simpson clonality was computed per sample as the square root of Simpson's diversity index over productive rearrangements. Entries here come from immuneACCESS through TCRdb and include only in-frame sequences with V and J called. Some clones fail to appear in such tables; in the studies checked, an unresolved V gene covers under half of the shortfall, and the cause of the remainder is unknown. The DNA was the basis for D and trimming; V, J and clone size are from that table. The table for this sample lists 150,000 to 200,000 clones; roughly 79% of them were counted only once. Approximately 21% of the sample rests with the top ten.

Recombination linked TRBV7-2 to TRBJ2-7, and TRBD2 matches 10 of the central bases. Sequenced: peripheral blood. This sequence was found in a woman over 75 with acute or convalescent COVID-19. The DNA sequence follows: TGTGCCAGCAGCTCAAGGGGGACAGCGGGAGGGACCTACGAGCAGTACTTC. Its protein reads: CASSSRGTAGGTYEQYF.